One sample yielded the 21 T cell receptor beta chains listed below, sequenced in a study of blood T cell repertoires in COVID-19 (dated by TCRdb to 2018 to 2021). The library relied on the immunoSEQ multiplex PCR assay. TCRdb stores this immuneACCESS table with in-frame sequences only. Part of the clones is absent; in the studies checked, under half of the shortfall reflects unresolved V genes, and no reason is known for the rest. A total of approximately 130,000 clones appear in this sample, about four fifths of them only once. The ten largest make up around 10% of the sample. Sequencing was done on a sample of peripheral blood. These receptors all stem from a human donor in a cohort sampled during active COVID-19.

The CDR3 loop reads CASSGTSGGGQFF. The CDR3 coding sequence is TGCGCCAGCAGTGGGACTAGCGGCGGGGGGCAGTTCTTC. The V and J genes are TRBV10-1 and TRBJ2-1, with 10 positions matching TRBD2. The CDR3 has 13 amino acids. The germline V gene encodes CDR1 WNHNN and CDR2 SYGVQD (reference sequence). V was pared by 4 bases and J by 12 bases, with 6 bases of the junction left unmatched.

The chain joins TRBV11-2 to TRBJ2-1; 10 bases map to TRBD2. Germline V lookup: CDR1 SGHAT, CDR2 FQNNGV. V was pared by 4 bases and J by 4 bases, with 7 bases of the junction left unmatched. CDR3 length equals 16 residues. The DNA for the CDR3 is TGTGCCAGCAGCTCCCCCTCTAGCGGGGGTTACAATGAGCAGTTCTTC. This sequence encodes CASSSPSSGGYNEQFF.

This CDR3 reads CASSPVRDGYTF. The CDR3 DNA sequence: TGTGCCAGCAGCCCCGTCCGGGATGGCTACACCTTC. The rearrangement uses TRBV2 and TRBJ1-2; D unclear. CDR3 length equals 12 residues. Germline lookup yields CDR1 SNHLY and CDR2 FYNNEI. V lost 6 bases and J 6 bases, leaving 11 bases between the germline ends.

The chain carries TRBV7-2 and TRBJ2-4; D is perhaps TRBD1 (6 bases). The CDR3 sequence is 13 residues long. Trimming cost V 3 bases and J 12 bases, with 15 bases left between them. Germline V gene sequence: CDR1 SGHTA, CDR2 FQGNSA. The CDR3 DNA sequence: TGTGCCAGCAGCTTCGGTCAAACAGGGAATCAGTACTTC. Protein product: CASSFGQTGNQYF.

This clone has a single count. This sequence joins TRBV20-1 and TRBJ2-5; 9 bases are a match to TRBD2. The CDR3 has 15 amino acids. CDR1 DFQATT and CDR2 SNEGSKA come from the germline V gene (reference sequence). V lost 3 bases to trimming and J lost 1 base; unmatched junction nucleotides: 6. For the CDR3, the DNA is TGCAGTGCTAGTAGGCCTAGCGGGGTCCAAGAGACCCAGTACTTC. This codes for CSASRPSGVQETQYF.

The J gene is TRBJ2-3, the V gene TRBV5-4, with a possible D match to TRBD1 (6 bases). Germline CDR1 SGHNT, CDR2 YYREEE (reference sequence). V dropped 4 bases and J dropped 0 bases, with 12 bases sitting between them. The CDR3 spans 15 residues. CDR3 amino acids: CASSRDIASTDTQYF. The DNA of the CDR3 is TGTGCCAGCAGCCGGGACATCGCTAGCACAGATACGCAGTATTTT. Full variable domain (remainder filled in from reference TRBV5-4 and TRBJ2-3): ETGVTQSPTHLIKTRGQQVTLRCSSQSGHNTVSWYQQALGQGPQFIFQYYREEENGRGNFPPRFSGLQFPNYSSELNVNALELDDSALYLCASSRDIASTDTQYFGPGTRLTVL.

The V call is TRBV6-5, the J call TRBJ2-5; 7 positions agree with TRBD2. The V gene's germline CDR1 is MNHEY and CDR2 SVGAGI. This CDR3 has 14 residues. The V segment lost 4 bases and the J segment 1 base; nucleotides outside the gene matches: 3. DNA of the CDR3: TGTGCCAGCAGTTCATCGGGGGGCCAAGAGACCCAGTACTTC. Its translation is CASSSSGGQETQYF.

Written as DNA, the CDR3 is TGCGCCAGCAGCGAGGGCGGGGGGTGGAATCAGCCCCAGCATTTT. Translated, it gives CASSEGGGWNQPQHF. This sequence joins TRBV5-1 and TRBJ1-5; D possibly corresponds to TRBD1 (5 bases). Germline V lookup: CDR1 SGHRS, CDR2 YFSETQ. The CDR3 is made up of 15 amino acids. V lost 4 bases and J 4 bases, leaving 15 bases between the germline ends.

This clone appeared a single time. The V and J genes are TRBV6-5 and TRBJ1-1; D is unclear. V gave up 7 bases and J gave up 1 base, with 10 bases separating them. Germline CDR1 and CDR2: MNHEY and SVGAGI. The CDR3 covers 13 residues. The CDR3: CASNPQRNTEAFF. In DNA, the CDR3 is TGTGCCAGCAATCCACAGAGGAACACTGAAGCTTTCTTT.

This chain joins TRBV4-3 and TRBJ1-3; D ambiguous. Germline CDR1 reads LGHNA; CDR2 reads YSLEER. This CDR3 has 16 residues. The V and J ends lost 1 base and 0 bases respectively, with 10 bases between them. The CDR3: CASSQAPIASGNTIYF. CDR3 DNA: TGCGCCAGCAGCCAAGCCCCCATAGCCTCTGGAAACACCATATATTTT.

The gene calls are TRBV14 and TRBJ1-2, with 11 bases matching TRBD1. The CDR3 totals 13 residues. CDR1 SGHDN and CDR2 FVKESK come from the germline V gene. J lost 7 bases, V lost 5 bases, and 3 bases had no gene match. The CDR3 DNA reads TGTGCCAGCAGCTGGGACAGGGGGTTTGGCTACACCTTC. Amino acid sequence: CASSWDRGFGYTF.

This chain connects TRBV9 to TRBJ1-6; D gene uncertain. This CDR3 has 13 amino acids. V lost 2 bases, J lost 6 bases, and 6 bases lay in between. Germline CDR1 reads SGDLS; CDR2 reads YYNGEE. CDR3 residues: CASSVQVNSPLHF. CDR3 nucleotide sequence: TGTGCCAGCAGCGTCCAGGTTAATTCACCCCTCCACTTT.

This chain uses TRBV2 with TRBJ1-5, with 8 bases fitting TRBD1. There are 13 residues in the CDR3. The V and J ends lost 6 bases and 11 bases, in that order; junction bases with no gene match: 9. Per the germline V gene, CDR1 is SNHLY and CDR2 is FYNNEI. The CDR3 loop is CASRGEQGEAQHF. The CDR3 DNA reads TGTGCCAGCAGGGGGGAACAGGGGGAAGCCCAGCATTTT.

DNA for the CDR3: TGTGCCAGTAGGACCCTCGGACTAGCGGGGTTTTACACCGGGGAGCTGTTTTTT. This sequence encodes CASRTLGLAGFYTGELFF. The chain uses TRBV19 and TRBJ2-2; 12 bases line up with TRBD2. J was trimmed by 3 bases and V by 6 bases; bases with no gene match: 11. CDR1 LNHDA and CDR2 SQIVND come from the germline V gene (reference sequence). This CDR3 region has 18 residues.

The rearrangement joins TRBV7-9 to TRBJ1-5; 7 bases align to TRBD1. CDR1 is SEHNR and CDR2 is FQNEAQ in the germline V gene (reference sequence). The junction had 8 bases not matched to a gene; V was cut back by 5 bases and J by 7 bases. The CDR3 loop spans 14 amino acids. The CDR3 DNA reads TGTGCCAGCAGCCTCGGGACAGTCGGGCAGCCCCAGCATTTT. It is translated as CASSLGTVGQPQHF. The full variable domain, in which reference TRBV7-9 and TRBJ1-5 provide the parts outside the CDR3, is DTGVSQNPRHKITKRGQNVTFRCDPISEHNRLYWYRQTLGQGPEFLTYFQNEAQLEKSRLLSDRFSAERPKGSFSTLEIQRTEQGDSAMYLCASSLGTVGQPQHFGDGTRLSIL.

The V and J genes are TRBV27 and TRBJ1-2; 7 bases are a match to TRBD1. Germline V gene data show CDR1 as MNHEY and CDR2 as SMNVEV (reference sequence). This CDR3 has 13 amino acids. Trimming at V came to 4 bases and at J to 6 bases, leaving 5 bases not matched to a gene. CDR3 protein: CASSYSRGDGYTF. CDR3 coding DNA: TGTGCCAGCAGTTACTCCAGGGGGGATGGCTACACCTTC.

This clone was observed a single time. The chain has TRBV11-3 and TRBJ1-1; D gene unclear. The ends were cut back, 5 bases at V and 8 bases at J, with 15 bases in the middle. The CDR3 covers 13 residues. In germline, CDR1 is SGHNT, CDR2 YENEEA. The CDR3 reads CASSPMLGQEAFF. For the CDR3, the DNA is TGTGCCAGCAGCCCAATGTTGGGCCAGGAAGCTTTCTTT.

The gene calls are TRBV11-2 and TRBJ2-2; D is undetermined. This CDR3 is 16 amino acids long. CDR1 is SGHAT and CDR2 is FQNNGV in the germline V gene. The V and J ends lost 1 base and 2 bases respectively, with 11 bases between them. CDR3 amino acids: CASSLVYALNTGELFF. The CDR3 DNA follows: TGTGCCAGCAGCTTAGTTTACGCACTAAACACCGGGGAGCTGTTTTTT.

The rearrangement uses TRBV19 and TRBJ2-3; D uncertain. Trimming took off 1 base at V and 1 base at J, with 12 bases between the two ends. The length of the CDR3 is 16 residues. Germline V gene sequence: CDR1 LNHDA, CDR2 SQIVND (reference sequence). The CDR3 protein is CASSIALPSGTDTQYF. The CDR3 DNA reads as TGTGCCAGTAGTATAGCCCTCCCCTCTGGCACAGATACGCAGTATTTT. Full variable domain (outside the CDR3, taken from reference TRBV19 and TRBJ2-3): DGGITQSPKYLFRKEGQNVTLSCEQNLNHDAMYWYRQDPGQGLRLIYYSQIVNDFQKGDIAEGYSVSREKKESFPLTVTSAQKNPTAFYLCASSIALPSGTDTQYFGPGTRLTVL.

In nucleotides, the CDR3 is TGTGCCAGCAGCTTTACCCGGGACAGGCCATCTACGCAGTATTTT. Encoded protein: CASSFTRDRPSTQYF. The gene calls are TRBV5-4 and TRBJ2-3; 8 bases are shared with TRBD1. The CDR3 is 15 residues long. Looked up from germline, CDR1 is SGHNT and CDR2 is YYREEE (reference sequence). V lost 2 bases to trimming and J lost 8 bases; unmatched junction nucleotides: 10.

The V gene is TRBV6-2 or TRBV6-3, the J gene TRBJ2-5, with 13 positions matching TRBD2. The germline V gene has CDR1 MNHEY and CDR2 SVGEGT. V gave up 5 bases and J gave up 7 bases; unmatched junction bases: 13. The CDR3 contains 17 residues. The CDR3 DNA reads TGTGCCAGCAGTCGGACTAGCGGGGGAACATCAAGAGGGACCCAGTACTTC. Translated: CASSRTSGGTSRGTQYF.